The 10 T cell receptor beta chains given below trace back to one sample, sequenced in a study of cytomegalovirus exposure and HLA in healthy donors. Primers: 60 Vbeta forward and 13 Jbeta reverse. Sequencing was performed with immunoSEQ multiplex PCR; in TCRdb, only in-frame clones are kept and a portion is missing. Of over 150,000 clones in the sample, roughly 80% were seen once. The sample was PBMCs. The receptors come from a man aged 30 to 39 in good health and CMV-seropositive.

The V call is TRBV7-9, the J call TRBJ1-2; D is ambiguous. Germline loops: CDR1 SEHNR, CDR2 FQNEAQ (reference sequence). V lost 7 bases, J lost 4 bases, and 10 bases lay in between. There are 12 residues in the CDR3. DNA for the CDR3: TGTGCCAGCATGGGCTCAGGCTATGGCTACACCTTC. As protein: CASMGSGYGYTF. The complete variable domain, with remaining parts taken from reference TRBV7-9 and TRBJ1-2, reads DTGVSQNPRHKITKRGQNVTFRCDPISEHNRLYWYRQTLGQGPEFLTYFQNEAQLEKSRLLSDRFSAERPKGSFSTLEIQRTEQGDSAMYLCASMGSGYGYTFGSGTRLTVV.

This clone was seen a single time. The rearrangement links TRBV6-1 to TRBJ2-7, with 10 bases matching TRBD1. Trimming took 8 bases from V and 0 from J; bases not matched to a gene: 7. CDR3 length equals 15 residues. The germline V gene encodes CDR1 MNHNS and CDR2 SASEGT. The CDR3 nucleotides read TGTGCCAGCGGAGGACAGGGGGTGATCTCCTACGAGCAGTACTTC. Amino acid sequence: CASGGQGVISYEQYF.

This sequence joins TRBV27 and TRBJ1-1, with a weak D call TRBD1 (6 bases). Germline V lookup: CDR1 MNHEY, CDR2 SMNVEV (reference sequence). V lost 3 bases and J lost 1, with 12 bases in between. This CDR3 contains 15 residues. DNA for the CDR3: TGTGCCAGCAGTTTTTTTAACAGGGCGAACACTGAAGCTTTCTTT. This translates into CASSFFNRANTEAFF.

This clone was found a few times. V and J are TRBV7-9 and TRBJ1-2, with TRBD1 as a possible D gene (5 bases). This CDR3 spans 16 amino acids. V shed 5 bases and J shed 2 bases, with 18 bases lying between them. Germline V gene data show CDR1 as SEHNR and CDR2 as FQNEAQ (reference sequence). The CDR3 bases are TGTGCCAGCAGCCCCCCCGGACACGCTCTAAACTATGGCTACACCTTC. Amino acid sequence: CASSPPGHALNYGYTF.

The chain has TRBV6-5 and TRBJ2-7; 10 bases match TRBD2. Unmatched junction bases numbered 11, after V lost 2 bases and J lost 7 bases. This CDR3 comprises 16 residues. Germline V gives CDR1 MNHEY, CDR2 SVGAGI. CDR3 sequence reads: CASSYTGASGSEEQYF. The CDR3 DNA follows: TGTGCCAGCAGTTACACGGGGGCTAGCGGGAGTGAGGAGCAGTACTTC.

CDR3 in DNA: TGTGCCACCAGCCTTTCGGGACAGGGTCCTAATGAAAAACTGTTTTTT. It yields the protein CATSLSGQGPNEKLFF. V gene TRBV15 combines with J gene TRBJ1-4; 9 nucleotides match TRBD1. The CDR3 is 16 residues long. Losses at the gene ends were 5 bases for V and 3 bases for J; bases not matched to a gene: 7. Germline loops: CDR1 LNHNV, CDR2 YYDKDF (reference sequence).

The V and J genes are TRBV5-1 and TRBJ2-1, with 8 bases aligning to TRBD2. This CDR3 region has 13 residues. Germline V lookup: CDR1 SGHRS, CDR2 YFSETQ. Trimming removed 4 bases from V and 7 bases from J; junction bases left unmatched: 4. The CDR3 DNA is TGCGCCAGCAGCGCGGGACTAGGTAATGAGCAGTTCTTC. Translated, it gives CASSAGLGNEQFF.

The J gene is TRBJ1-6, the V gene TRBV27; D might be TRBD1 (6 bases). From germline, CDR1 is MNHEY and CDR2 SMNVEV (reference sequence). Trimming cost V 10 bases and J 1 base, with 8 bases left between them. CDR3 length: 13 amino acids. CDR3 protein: CATGASYNSPLHF. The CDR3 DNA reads TGTGCCACAGGGGCGTCCTATAATTCACCCCTCCACTTT.

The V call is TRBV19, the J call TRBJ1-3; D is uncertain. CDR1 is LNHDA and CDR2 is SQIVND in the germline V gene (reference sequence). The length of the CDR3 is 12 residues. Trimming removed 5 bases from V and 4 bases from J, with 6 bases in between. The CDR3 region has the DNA TGTGCCAGTAGTCAGGCGGGAAACACCATATATTTT. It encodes CASSQAGNTIYF.

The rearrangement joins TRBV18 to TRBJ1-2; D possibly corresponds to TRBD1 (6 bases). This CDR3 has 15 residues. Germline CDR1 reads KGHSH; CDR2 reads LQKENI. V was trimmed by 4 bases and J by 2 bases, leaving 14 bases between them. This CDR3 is CASSLRGQKNYGYTF. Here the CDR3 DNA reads TGTGCCAGCTCACTACGCGGACAGAAAAACTATGGCTACACCTTC.